The rows below give T cell receptor beta chains drawn from one sample of a study of tumor-infiltrating lymphocytes in primary liver carcinoma. TCRdb reanalysed the multiplex PCR reads using MiXCR and keeps one entry per CDR3 protein. The table has some 190,000 distinct CDR3 sequences, around four fifths seen once. Specimen: tumor tissue from primary liver carcinoma. Source of these receptors: a man in his forties with primary liver carcinoma and hepatitis B virus infection. Each CDR3 is given without its conserved first and last residue.

V gene	J gene	CDR3 length	CDR3 protein
TRBV29-1	TRBJ2-1	11	SDARVFTREQF
TRBV12-5	TRBJ2-7	11	ASDVTGSYGQY
TRBV6-2/TRBV6-3	TRBJ2-5	13	ASSAEQGPQETQY
TRBV29-1	TRBJ1-3	10	SVEVGGNTIY
TRBV10-3	TRBJ2-3	16	AISVSSMTSGVTDTQY
TRBV11-1	TRBJ2-4	15	ASGFPGTGGTKNIQY
TRBV6-2/TRBV6-3	TRBJ2-1	10	TSSYWPNEQF
TRBV28	TRBJ2-1	14	ASSLDIGSSYNEQF
TRBV5-6	TRBJ2-5	12	ASSPATGGATQY
TRBV11-2	TRBJ2-1	15	ASSLTGQAGPYNEQF
TRBV4-3	TRBJ2-5	14	ASSRERLARQETQY
TRBV11-1	TRBJ2-2	11	ASSFWDTGGLF
TRBV4-3	TRBJ2-7	12	PSSTNDSTYEHY
TRBV7-7	TRBJ2-1	16	ASSFPRFYGLAGDEQF
TRBV29-1	TRBJ2-7	14	SVEGESTRGDYEQY
TRBV30	TRBJ2-7	10	ACRDRGYEQY
TRBV4-1	TRBJ2-6	17	ARSQDLDSSDSGANVMT
TRBV4-1	TRBJ1-2	12	ASSQEGVHYGYT
TRBV28	TRBJ2-4	14	ASSTYRAKAKNIQY
TRBV5-1	TRBJ2-3	13	ASSEYISSTDTQY